One and the same sample provided the 18 T cell receptor beta chains below, sequenced in a study of tissue T cells after allogeneic stem cell transplantation. Described time point: mouse harvest day 14 after allogeneic transplant. The graft held 10^6 splenic CD5+ T cells and 10^7 T-cell-depleted bone marrow cells. Sequenced by immunoSEQ multiplex PCR; TCRdb stores in-frame clones only, minus some. The sample holds over 7,500 clones, roughly 32% seen once. Material: skin. The receptors come from a female BALB/c mouse given C57BL/6 T cells with graft-versus-host disease after an allogeneic hematopoietic cell transplant.

As for this clone: Gene names follow the mouse nomenclature. The CDR3 end lies 1 residue beyond the end of the read and is filled in from the germline J gene. The genes are TRBV26 and TRBJ1-4; 7 bases are shared with TRBD1. The CDR3 has 14 amino acids. The germline V gene has CDR1 KGHPV and CDR2 FQNQEV (reference sequence). V lost 2 bases to trimming and J lost 3 bases; unmatched junction nucleotides: 0. The CDR3 loop is CASSLGQANERLFF. Incomplete CDR3 DNA: TGTGCCAGCAGTCTGGGACAGGCCAACGAAAGATTATTT.

This clone was picked up a small number of times. Gene labels here are mouse ones. The CDR3 end falls 1 residue outside the read, so it is completed with the germline J gene. The chain joins TRBV5 to TRBJ2-7; 10 bases line up with TRBD1. Germline V gene data show CDR1 as LGHNA and CDR2 as YNLKQL (reference sequence). The CDR3 contains 14 residues. V lost 3 bases to trimming and J lost 6 bases; unmatched junction nucleotides: 5. The CDR3 bases that were read are TGTGCCAGCAGCCACGACAGGGGGCGCTCTGAACAGTAC. Amino acids: CASSHDRGRSEQY. The full CDR3 is CASSHDRGRSEQYF.

This clone has only a few counts. Germline and genes: mouse. Read data end 1 residue before the CDR3 end; the end is taken from the germline J gene. The chain joins TRBV26 to TRBJ2-5; D is undetermined. The V end was cut by 4 bases, the J end by 3 bases, with 5 bases between. The CDR3 is made up of 12 amino acids. Germline V gene lookup returns CDR1 KGHPV and CDR2 FQNQEV (reference sequence). The chain's CDR3 is CASSQQQDTQYF. The CDR3 DNA, read in part, is TGTGCCAGCAGTCAACAACAAGACACCCAGTAC.

About this clone: Genes and germline come from the mouse. The read is 1 residue too short to cover the CDR3 end, so that end is filled in from the germline J gene. The chain recombines TRBV20 with TRBJ2-5; D is uncertain. The CDR3 is 13 residues long. V shed 4 bases and J shed 0 bases, with 8 bases lying between them. CDR1 and CDR2 from the germline V gene are GFQATS and STVNSAI. Partial CDR3 DNA: TGTGGTGCTATTACTATTAACCAAGACACCCAGTAC. This gives the protein CGAITINQDTQY. The whole CDR3 reads CGAITINQDTQYF.

By sample share, this clone is medium-sized. Each gene name is a mouse one. The CDR3 region is CSSSPQISNERLFF. The sequenced CDR3 bases are TGCTCCAGCAGTCCACAGATTTCCAACGAAAGATTATTT. This sequence joins TRBV23 and TRBJ1-4; TRBD1, as called in the table, went unchecked against the DNA. Read coverage stops 1 residue before the CDR3 terminus; the germline J gene supplies the remainder. Germline V gene data show CDR1 as KGHTA and CDR2 as FQNQQP. The CDR3 totals 14 residues.

This clone was seen a few times. Gene labels here are mouse ones. The CDR3 end falls 1 residue outside the read, so it is completed with the germline J gene. The chain links TRBV13-3 to TRBJ2-5; maybe TRBD2 (7 bases). The length of the CDR3 is 14 residues. Trimming shortened V by 0 bases and J by 7 bases, and 12 bases separated the two germline ends. Germline assignment: CDR1 NNHDY and CDR2 SYVADS. The chain's CDR3 is CASSDARGGNTQYF. The DNA read from the CDR3 is TGTGCCAGCAGTGATGCAAGGGGGGGGAACACCCAGTAC.

In the case of this clone: The listed genes are named as in mouse. Coverage ceases 1 residue before the CDR3 finishes, and the germline J gene fills in the end. The V call is TRBV26, the J call TRBJ2-4; either TRBD1 or TRBD2 may supply D (5 bases each). This CDR3 is built from 14 residues. The germline V gene encodes CDR1 KGHPV and CDR2 FQNQEV (reference sequence). V was trimmed by 5 bases and J by 0 bases, leaving 9 bases between them. The part of the CDR3 DNA that was read is TGTGCCAGCAGTGGGACCCCTAGTCAAAACACCTTGTAC. This translates into CASSGTPSQNTLY. The full CDR3 reads CASSGTPSQNTLYF.

As concerns this clone: The gene symbols are mouse symbols. Partial CDR3 DNA: TGTGCCAGCAGCCAAGACGCGGGGGATACGCTCTAT. It is translated as CASSQDAGDTLY. The whole CDR3 region reads CASSQDAGDTLYF. The rearrangement uses TRBV5 and TRBJ1-3; D is possibly TRBD1 (5 bases). The read ends 1 residue before the CDR3 terminus; that terminus is restored from the germline J gene. The V gene's germline CDR1 is LGHNA and CDR2 YNLKQL (reference sequence). V was pared by 0 bases and J by 8 bases, with 8 bases between. This CDR3 has 13 residues.

This clone appeared a few times. These gene names are mouse names. The sequence runs out 1 residue before the end of the CDR3; the remainder is reconstructed from the germline J gene. The chain has TRBV16 and TRBJ1-4; 9 nucleotides match TRBD1. The CDR3 is 15 amino acids. The junction had 4 bases not matched to a gene; V was cut back by 1 base and J by 7 bases. Per the germline V gene, CDR1 is SGHSA and CDR2 is FRNQAP. The covered CDR3 bases are TGTGCAAGCAGCTTAGGGACAGGGGTCGGCGAAAGATTATTT. This codes for CASSLGTGVGERLF. The whole CDR3 is CASSLGTGVGERLFF.

For this clone: Gene names are the mouse ones. The CDR3 extends 1 residue past the end of the read, so its final part is completed from the germline J gene. The chain combines TRBV1 with TRBJ1-3, with 11 bases matching TRBD1. The junction had 2 bases not matched to a gene; V was cut back by 3 bases and J by 1 base. Germline CDR1 is NSQYPW and CDR2 is LRSPGD (reference sequence). The CDR3 extends over 16 amino acids. CDR3 sequence reads: CTCSARDRGSGNTLYF. CDR3 bases read: TGCACCTGCAGTGCCCGGGACAGGGGGTCTGGAAATACGCTCTAT. The complete variable domain, with remaining parts taken from reference TRBV1 and TRBJ1-3, reads VTLLEQNPRWRLVPRGQAVNLRCILKNSQYPWMSWYQQDLQKQLQWLFTLRSPGDKEVKSLPGADYLATRVTDTELRLQVANMSQGRTLYCTCSARDRGSGNTLYFGEGSRLIVV.

With respect to this clone: Here the gene names and germline are mouse. The observed sequence ends 1 residue before the CDR3 terminus, with the missing tail filled in from the germline J gene. The chain joins TRBV31 to TRBJ1-1; possibly TRBD1 for D (5 bases). Deletions cut 0 bases from V and 4 bases from J, with 9 bases between. Per germline, CDR1 GKSSPN and CDR2 SITVG. The CDR3 is 13 amino acids. Here the CDR3 reads CAWSLSGGTEVFF. The part of the CDR3 DNA that was read is TGTGCCTGGAGTCTATCTGGGGGCACAGAAGTCTTC. Full variable domain (outside the CDR3, taken from reference TRBV31 and TRBJ1-1): AQTIHQWPVAEIKAVGSPLSLGCTIKGKSSPNLYWYWQATGGTLQQLFYSITVGQVESVVQLNLSASRPKDDQFILSTEKLLLSHSGFYLCAWSLSGGTEVFFGKGTRLTVV.

About this clone itself: The genes are named according to mouse. The read ends 1 residue before the CDR3 terminus; that terminus is restored from the germline J gene. The rearrangement joins TRBV13-1 to TRBJ1-4, with 10 positions matching TRBD1. Germline values: CDR1 NSHNY, CDR2 SYGAGN. J was trimmed by 0 bases and V by 4 bases; bases with no gene match: 3. The CDR3 is 16 residues long. CDR3 in amino acids: CASSPGQGFSNERLFF. The CDR3 DNA, read in part, is TGTGCCAGCAGTCCGGGACAGGGGTTTTCCAACGAAAGATTATTT.

In its sample, this clone is medium-sized (0.01 to 0.1%). Mouse names are used for the genes. The sequenced fragment ends 1 residue before the CDR3 boundary, so the rest is inferred from the germline J gene. This rearrangement joins TRBV15 to TRBJ1-6; TRBD1 is a possible D gene (6 bases). TRBJ1-6 is marked as an open reading frame, function uncertain. CDR1 and CDR2 (germline): SGHND, FRSKSL. CDR3 length equals 13 residues. Trimming took 4 bases from V and 7 from J, leaving 8 bases between them. The chain's CDR3 is CASSYRDNSPLYF. The CDR3 bases that were read are TGTGCCAGCAGTTACAGGGACAATTCGCCCCTCTAC.

About this clone itself: Mouse gene names and germline throughout. The read terminates 1 residue ahead of where the CDR3 ends, so the germline J gene completes it. Within the sample, other DNA sequences also encode this same CDR3. V gene TRBV26 combines with J gene TRBJ2-1; 7 bases agree with TRBD2. The CDR3 length is 13 residues. Germline V CDR1 and CDR2: KGHPV, FQNQEV (reference sequence). Trimming cost V 4 bases and J 4 bases; bases outside gene matches: 1. Partial CDR3 DNA: TGTGCCAGCAGTCGGGGGGGATATGCTGAGCAGTTC. Its protein is CASSRGGYAEQF. The whole CDR3 protein is CASSRGGYAEQFF.

As to this clone: Gene names and germline refer to mouse. Read sequence stops 1 residue before the CDR3 end, and the germline J gene provides the missing end. The gene calls are TRBV16 and TRBJ2-2; the D is unclear. The germline gives CDR1 SGHSA, CDR2 FRNQAP. The CDR3 extends over 14 amino acids. Trimming shortened V by 3 bases and J by 0 bases, and 5 bases separated the two germline ends. The part of the CDR3 DNA that was read is TGTGCAAGCAGCTTGACTCCAAACACCGGGCAGCTCTAC. Amino acids: CASSLTPNTGQLY. The complete CDR3 protein is CASSLTPNTGQLYF.

This clone was detected a few times. Mouse germline and gene names are used. The read ends 1 residue before the CDR3 terminus; that terminus is restored from the germline J gene. The rearrangement uses TRBV26 and TRBJ2-7; D is tentatively TRBD1 or TRBD2 (5 bases each). Germline CDR1 is KGHPV and CDR2 is FQNQEV (reference sequence). The V end lost 4 bases, the J end lost 0 bases, and 10 bases lay between the germline ends. There are 14 residues in the CDR3. The covered CDR3 bases are TGTGCCAGCAGTCAGGGGCCCTTCTCCTATGAACAGTAC. Translating gives CASSQGPFSYEQY. The entire CDR3 is CASSQGPFSYEQYF.

This clone was counted a few times. Germline and genes: mouse. The read gets to within 1 residue of the CDR3 end, and the germline J gene fills in the rest. V is TRBV2 and J is TRBJ2-2; possibly TRBD2 for D (6 bases). V lost 1 base, J lost 3 bases, and 12 bases lay in between. Germline values: CDR1 LGHNA, CDR2 YSYQKL. This CDR3 is built from 16 residues. CDR3: CASSQAWGGDTGQLYF. CDR3 DNA, as far as it was read: TGTGCCAGCAGCCAAGCCTGGGGAGGAGACACCGGGCAGCTCTAC.

For this clone: The genes are named according to mouse. The read stops 1 residue short of the end of the CDR3; the missing end is completed from the germline J gene. The chain links TRBV23 to TRBJ2-4; the D call of TRBD1 is as the table states it, not checked on the DNA. The CDR3 runs 13 residues. Germline V gene data show CDR1 as KGHTA and CDR2 as FQNQQP. CDR3 DNA (partial): TGCTCCAGCAGTCAATCGGACAAAAACACCTTGTAC. Residues: CSSSQSDKNTLY. The whole CDR3 sequence reads CSSSQSDKNTLYF. The whole variable domain, remainder taken from reference TRBV23 and TRBJ2-4, is DAAVTQKPRYLIKMKGQEAEMKCIPEKGHTAVFWYQQKQSKELKFLIYFQNQQPLDQIDMVKERFSAVCPSSSLCSLGIRTCEAEDSALYLCSSSQSDKNTLYFGAGTRLSVL.